This T cell receptor beta chain was profiled in a study of T cell responses to AZD1222 COVID-19 vaccine. The CDR3 extends over 16 amino acids. Trimming took 5 bases from V and 10 from J, leaving 21 bases between them. The germline V gene has CDR1 LNHDA and CDR2 SQIVND (reference sequence). Findings and caveats of the study: Seropositive status at baseline applied to only a handful of AZD1222 recipients. The sample set comprised mostly white British donors with more females, and clonal diversity was possibly underestimated. The span of vaccine-associated CD4 TCRs extended across spike, with dominance at 160-218 and 743-854.

Data came from immunoSEQ multiplex PCR; TCRdb stores just in-frame clones and leaves some out. The sample includes more than 65,000 clones, 78% of them seen just once. As concerns this clone: The antigen is unknown.

The specimen was peripheral blood, collected on day 0 of AZD1222 vaccination. This sequence joins TRBV19 and TRBJ1-6, with D possibly TRBD1 on 5 matching bases. The sequence came from an adult in good health. DNA of the CDR3: TGTGCCAGTAGTGATCGGGTTGACAGACCTAGATCACCCCTCCACTTT. Protein: CASSDRVDRPRSPLHF.